The entry below describes one T cell receptor (beta chain). It has no known antigen specificity. No much larger clone is present one base from it, and per-base qualities are unavailable. These data belong to a study of T cell changes during pregnancy in multiple sclerosis (dated by TCRdb to between 2017 and 2020). As for the study more broadly: The study examined how the T cell repertoire changed over the course of pregnancy in women with multiple sclerosis.

The CDR3 covers 16 residues, taking in both the cysteine and the phenylalanine. Only the CDR3 part of the read is kept: 48 bases, read in frame from the first base. V lost 6 bases and J lost 5 bases, and the count of bases not matched to a germline gene is 12. From a lookup of the germline V gene (reference sequence), CDR1 and CDR2 are MNHEY and SMNVEV. Libraries were prepared through the immunoSEQ multiplex PCR assay. Here the immuneACCESS table is served through TCRdb, limited to in-frame sequences with V and J called. Missing clones are a known gap in these copies; in checked studies unresolved V genes cover under half, and the rest lacks a known reason. Counted in this sample were some 110,000 clones; roughly 92% of them appeared once. The ten largest clonotypes hold approximately 1.5% of the sample.

The chain is encoded by TRBV27 joined to TRBJ2-5; TRBD1 agrees with 10 junctional bases. Sequenced here: peripheral blood, sampled after pregnancy. The sequence was obtained from a female donor with multiple sclerosis, enrolled in a pregnancy study. Read as DNA, the sequence is TGTGCCAGCAGGCCGACATGGACAGGGGGTAGGGAGACCCAGTACTTC. Its protein reads: CASRPTWTGGRETQYF.